This T cell receptor beta chain originates from a study of shared T cell receptors in the human thymus (dated by TCRdb to the early 2020s). With regard to the full study: The study examined how the human thymus generates shared, self-reactive T-cell receptor alpha chains.

The method was the immunoSEQ multiplex PCR assay. The table was pulled from immuneACCESS by TCRdb, which kept in-frame rearrangements only. Such tables lose some clones; where checked, under half of the loss comes from unresolved V genes, and the rest has no known cause. The sample profile shows hundreds of thousands of clones; approximately 87% of them were found once. Jointly, the top ten make up under 0.01% of the sample. Concerning this clone itself: The target of this receptor is not known. Per-nucleotide qualities are absent, and no much larger clonotype sits a single base away.

The germline V gene provides CDR1 MGHRA and CDR2 YSYEKL. From the cysteine up to the phenylalanine, the CDR3 has a length of 13 residues. Only CDR3 DNA remains: 39 bases, in frame from the first base. The trim is 3 bases for V and 4 bases for J, with a gap of 9 bases between the germline ends. The sample was also reused in another study, on human thymus T cells. In that second paper, the authors write: The donors were immunologically healthy infants in Finland who had open corrective cardiac surgery for congenital heart defects. The thymus tissue came from surgical resects taken out during corrective cardiac surgery. Usage of V and J gene segments appeared to be biased in both the thymic and the peripheral blood repertoires. According to the related research, thymic TCR repertoires were highly overlapping among unrelated individuals. The study used under 10 infant thymus samples plus four related peripheral blood samples to characterize TCR alpha and beta repertoires. Donor ages ranging from about 7 to 250 days were recorded, and about six male and two female infants were included in the cohort. Thymocytes were released mechanically from tissue and stored at -70 °C as pellets of roughly 9.5-32 million cells. Genomic DNA was extracted from frozen cell pellets with a QIAsymphony instrument. The immunoSEQ multiplex PCR assay was used to amplify the TCRB and TCRAD loci from a standardized quantity of quality-controlled genomic DNA. The amplicons covered the V(D)J region and were long enough to include the CDR3 and to identify the V and J genes. The commercial immunoSEQ service was used to sequence amplicons on an Illumina platform. Primer bias and sequencing errors were corrected as previously described, and TCRAD and TCRB definitions were based on the IMGT database. Repertoires were analysed with immunoSEQ Analyzer 3.0 and VDJTools, covering basic statistics, V/J segment usage, diversity estimates, rarefaction and pairwise overlap. To estimate diversity, the Chao1, ChaoE, Efron-Thisted, Shannon and inverse Simpson indices were applied, and diversity was also estimated on datasets down-sampled to the smallest sample. For repertoire overlap, CDR3 nucleotide sequence, V gene and J gene had to match strictly, and clustering was done by Jaccard-based multidimensional scaling. Thymus samples yielded on average around 800,000 unique TCRB clonotypes, compared with roughly 92,000 from blood samples.

The rearrangement combines TRBV4-1 with TRBJ2-5, and possibly TRBD2, on 6 matching bases. This clonotype was sampled from a boy in the first two years of life with a congenital heart defect. Donor details come from another sample of the same person, matched by shared clones. Sequences were obtained from thymocytes. The DNA sequence reads TGCGCCAGCAGCCAGGTGGGGGGAGAGACCCAGTACTTC. It specifies CASSQVGGETQYF.